Following are 24 T cell receptor beta chains from one sample sequenced in a study of patients and donors after allogeneic stem cell transplantation. TCRdb recomputed calls from the RT-PCR reads with MiXCR, one row per CDR3 protein. In the table there are 15,000 or so distinct CDR3 sequences, roughly a quarter of which are singletons. Material for sequencing was blood, either unsorted or a sorted T cell fraction (not recorded which). The receptor set was obtained from a human donor who was either an allogeneic HSCT recipient or a stem cell or donor lymphocyte infusion donor (not recorded which). It is not recorded whose cells these are; they may come from a transplant donor.

CDR3 loop: CASSEVTGGAGGYTF. The CDR3 DNA reads TGTGCCAGCAGCGAAGTAACAGGGGGCGCGGGTGGCTACACCTTC. This chain connects TRBV9 to TRBJ1-2, with TRBD1 identical over 9 bases. Losses at the gene ends were 3 bases for V and 7 bases for J; bases not matched to a gene: 10. Germline CDR1 SGDLS, CDR2 YYNGEE. The length of the CDR3 is 15 residues. Using reference TRBV9 and TRBJ1-2 for the parts outside the CDR3, the full variable domain is DSGVTQTPKHLITATGQRVTLRCSPRSGDLSVYWYQQSLDQGLQFLIQYYNGEERAKGNILERFSAQQFPDLHSELNLSSLELGDSALYFCASSEVTGGAGGYTFGSGTRLTVV.

The chain recombines TRBV29-1 with TRBJ2-7; D uncertain. Germline values: CDR1 SQVTM, CDR2 ANQGSEA. Deletions cut 1 base from V and 6 bases from J, with 10 bases between. This CDR3 spans 12 amino acids. As DNA, the CDR3 is TGCAGCGTTGAAGTTTTGGTCGGCGAGCAGTACTTC. Residues: CSVEVLVGEQYF.

This clonotype was counted between two and nine times. The gene calls are TRBV5-1 and TRBJ1-6, with D possibly TRBD1 on 6 matching bases. The CDR3 has 20 residues. The germline gives CDR1 SGHRS, CDR2 YFSETQ. Trimming took off 0 bases at V and 0 bases at J, with 19 bases between the two ends. The CDR3, as DNA: TGCGCCAGCAGCTTGGGCTTTACAGGGACGTATTACTCCTATAATTCACCCCTCCACTTT. This encodes CASSLGFTGTYYSYNSPLHF.

V is TRBV7-3 and J is TRBJ1-5; no clear D gene. CDR1 and CDR2 (germline): SGHTA, FQGTGA. CDR3 length: 13 amino acids. V was pared by 3 bases and J by 2 bases, with 5 bases between. Here the CDR3 DNA reads TGTGCCAGCAGCTTGGACGGCAATCAGCCCCAGCATTTT. Encoded protein: CASSLDGNQPQHF. Filled out from reference TRBV7-3 and TRBJ1-5, the complete variable domain reads GAGVSQTPSNKVTEKGKYVELRCDPISGHTALYWYRQSLGQGPEFLIYFQGTGAADDSGLPNDRFFAVRPEGSVSTLKIQRTERGDSAVYLCASSLDGNQPQHFGDGTRLSIL.

The chain links TRBV12-3 or TRBV12-4 to TRBJ1-6; D remains ambiguous. Trimming shortened V by 3 bases and J by 8 bases, and 11 bases separated the two germline ends. The CDR3 loop spans 14 amino acids. The CDR3 sequence: CASSFASRHSPLHF. CDR3 nucleotides: TGTGCCAGCAGTTTCGCGAGTCGGCATTCACCCCTCCACTTT.

The rearrangement links TRBV6-2 or TRBV6-3 to TRBJ2-1, with TRBD1 matching 8 bases. The CDR3 extends over 16 amino acids. Germline V gene data show CDR1 as MNHEY and CDR2 as SVGEGT. V lost 6 bases to trimming and J lost 3 bases; unmatched junction nucleotides: 10. This chain's CDR3 is CASRKKTGVDYNEQFF. CDR3 coding DNA: TGTGCCAGCAGAAAAAAGACAGGGGTAGACTACAATGAGCAGTTCTTC.

This clonotype was observed many times. This chain connects TRBV6-8 to TRBJ1-5, with D maybe TRBD1 (6 bases). The CDR3 length is 15 residues. Trimming cost V 0 bases and J 2 bases, with 8 bases left between them. Per the germline V gene, CDR1 is MNHGY and CDR2 is SAAAGT. Here the CDR3 DNA reads TGTGCCAGCAGTTACTCTGGGGGCGGCAATCAGCCCCAGCATTTT. It translates to CASSYSGGGNQPQHF.

As to this clonotype: The CDR3 carries no conserved terminal phenylalanine or tryptophan, so it likely arises from a read error. V usage is TRBV4-2 and J usage is TRBJ2-3, with D perhaps TRBD1 or TRBD2 (5 bases each). The CDR3 extends over 13 amino acids. With 2 bases removed from V and 4 bases from J, the gap between germline ends came to 7 bases. CDR1 is LGHNA, CDR2 YNFKEQ, per germline. The CDR3 loop is CASSQRDADTQYL. DNA for the CDR3: TGTGCCAGCAGCCAACGGGACGCAGATACGCAGTATTTG.

This clonotype is categorized as medium-sized. The CDR3: CASSLVSGRSGNTIYF. CDR3 DNA sequence: TGTGCCAGCAGCTTAGTCAGTGGACGAAGTGGAAACACCATATATTTT. The gene calls are TRBV11-2 and TRBJ1-3; D unclear. CDR1 and CDR2 from the germline V gene are SGHAT and FQNNGV. The CDR3 has 16 amino acids. V lost 1 base and J 3 bases, leaving 13 bases between the germline ends.

The chain recombines TRBV5-1 with TRBJ1-1, with D hard to call. The CDR3 sequence is 13 residues long. In germline, CDR1 is SGHRS, CDR2 YFSETQ. Trimming took off 0 bases at V and 4 bases at J, with 7 bases between the two ends. CDR3: CASSLVLTTEAFF. The DNA for the CDR3 is TGCGCCAGCAGCTTGGTTCTTACCACTGAAGCTTTCTTT.

The V gene is TRBV7-2, the J gene TRBJ1-2, with 7 bases identical to TRBD1. This CDR3 spans 15 amino acids. Germline lookup yields CDR1 SGHTA and CDR2 FQGNSA. V gave up 2 bases and J gave up 5 bases; unmatched junction bases: 8. CDR3 nucleotides: TGTGCCAGCAGCTTAAAAGGGGGCCAAGGTTATGGCTACACCTTC. Translating it yields CASSLKGGQGYGYTF. Full variable domain (missing parts from reference TRBV7-2 and TRBJ1-2): GAGVSQSPSNKVTEKGKDVELRCDPISGHTALYWYRQSLGQGLEFLIYFQGNSAPDKSGLPSDRFSAERTGGSVSTLTIQRTQQEDSAVYLCASSLKGGQGYGYTFGSGTRLTVV.

This clonotype is categorized as medium-sized. V gene TRBV4-1 combines with J gene TRBJ1-2; D is perhaps TRBD1 (5 bases). Trimming left V 1 base short and J 4 bases short, with 13 bases between. This CDR3 has 15 residues. Germline V gene sequence: CDR1 MGHRA, CDR2 YSYEKL. CDR3 region: CASSQARDYLYGYTF. CDR3 DNA: TGCGCCAGCAGCCAAGCCCGGGACTACCTCTATGGCTACACCTTC.

This clonotype was counted between two and nine times. The CDR3 loop is CASSLHHHRDSTEAFF. CDR3 DNA sequence: TGTGCCAGCAGCTTACACCACCACCGGGACAGTACTGAAGCTTTCTTT. The V and J genes are TRBV7-3 and TRBJ1-1; TRBD1 aligns across 7 bases. V shed 2 bases and J 5 bases; nucleotides not matched to a gene: 11. CDR1 and CDR2 from the germline V gene are SGHTA and FQGTGA. The CDR3 runs to 16 residues.

This clonotype was observed a handful of times. The CDR3 here is CASSLRRPPKDYGYTF. In DNA form, the CDR3 reads TGTGCCAGCAGTTTACGTCGGCCTCCCAAAGATTATGGCTACACCTTC. This rearrangement joins TRBV27 to TRBJ1-2, with no clear D. Looked up from germline, CDR1 is MNHEY and CDR2 is SMNVEV (reference sequence). Trimming pared 2 bases from V and 5 bases from J, leaving 18 bases between. This CDR3 is 16 amino acids long.

The V and J genes are TRBV4-1 and TRBJ1-6; TRBD1 might be the D (5 bases). This CDR3 spans 15 amino acids. Trimming took off 5 bases at V and 6 bases at J, with 14 bases between the two ends. Per germline, CDR1 MGHRA and CDR2 YSYEKL. CDR3 loop: CASSEYGTFNSPLHF. DNA of the CDR3: TGCGCCAGCAGCGAATACGGGACTTTTAATTCACCCCTCCACTTT.

The chain is built from TRBV12-3 or TRBV12-4 and TRBJ1-3, with D possibly being TRBD1 (5 bases). V lost 8 bases and J 4 bases, leaving 18 bases between the germline ends. The CDR3 is 15 amino acids. The CDR3 is CASRSFVGVGNTIYF. CDR3 DNA sequence: TGTGCCAGCCGTTCCTTCGTGGGGGTGGGAAACACCATATATTTT.

The chain recombines TRBV6-4 with TRBJ2-1; 7 bases match TRBD2. Germline V lookup: CDR1 MRHNA, CDR2 SNTAGT. This CDR3 comprises 15 residues. The V and J ends lost 4 bases and 2 bases, in that order; junction bases with no gene match: 5. The CDR3 region has the DNA TGTGCCAGCAGTGTGGCTAGCGGCACCTACAATGAGCAGTTCTTC. The encoded protein is CASSVASGTYNEQFF.

The rearrangement uses TRBV4-2 and TRBJ1-2, with TRBD1 as a possible D gene (6 bases). CDR3 length: 14 amino acids. V dropped 4 bases and J dropped 2 bases, with 11 bases sitting between them. Germline V gene sequence: CDR1 LGHNA, CDR2 YNFKEQ. CDR3 nucleotide sequence: TGTGCCAGCAGCCGGGGGGGCGAAAACTATGGCTACACCTTC. Encoded protein: CASSRGGENYGYTF.

This clonotype has just a few counts. V and J are TRBV18 and TRBJ2-3; 9 bases align to TRBD1. Germline-derived CDR1 and CDR2 are KGHSH and LQKENI. Trimming cost V 6 bases and J 4 bases; bases outside gene matches: 11. The CDR3 is 16 residues long. Written as DNA, the CDR3 is TGTGCCAGCTCCCAATGGCGGACAGGGGACGCAGATACGCAGTATTTT. Its translation is CASSQWRTGDADTQYF.

The chain links TRBV6-1 to TRBJ1-6; D gene unclear. The CDR3 is made up of 15 amino acids. Trimming took 3 bases from V and 9 from J, leaving 15 bases between them. Germline V gives CDR1 MNHNS, CDR2 SASEGT. CDR3 bases: TGTGCCAGCAGTGATAGGGAGGGAGAGGGTTCACCCCTCCACTTT. Translation gives CASSDREGEGSPLHF.

This clonotype was seen only a few times. The chain uses TRBV3-1 and TRBJ2-2; possible D gene TRBD2, 6 bases. In germline, CDR1 is LGHDT, CDR2 YNNKEL (reference sequence). V was trimmed by 2 bases and J by 6 bases, leaving 10 bases between them. The CDR3 is made up of 14 amino acids. For the CDR3, the DNA is TGTGCCAGCAGCCAACAGGGAGGAGCCGGGGAGCTGTTTTTT. The encoded protein is CASSQQGGAGELFF.

The J gene is TRBJ1-3, the V gene TRBV7-3, with D possibly matching TRBD1 (5 bases). From germline, CDR1 is SGHTA and CDR2 FQGTGA. Trimming removed 5 bases at V and 10 bases at J, with 12 bases between. This CDR3 region has 12 residues. The CDR3 region is CASSPGPGTIYF. The CDR3 region has the DNA TGTGCCAGCAGCCCGGGGCCTGGAACCATATATTTT.

This clonotype was recorded a few times. The rearrangement joins TRBV12-3 or TRBV12-4 to TRBJ1-5; perhaps TRBD1 as D (6 bases). V lost 7 bases to trimming and J lost 4 bases, with 11 bases between them. The CDR3 is made up of 13 amino acids. In DNA form, the CDR3 reads TGTGCCAGCACTAAACAGGGTAATCAGCCCCAGCATTTT. As protein: CASTKQGNQPQHF.

This clonotype came up a few times. This chain joins TRBV6-2 or TRBV6-3 and TRBJ2-7; D not resolved. The CDR3 consists of 13 residues. V lost 0 bases to trimming and J lost 4 bases, with 7 bases between them. Germline CDR1 and CDR2: MNHEY and SVGEGT. The CDR3 sequence is CASSYSPRYEQYF. CDR3 in DNA: TGTGCCAGCAGTTACTCTCCCCGTTACGAGCAGTACTTC.